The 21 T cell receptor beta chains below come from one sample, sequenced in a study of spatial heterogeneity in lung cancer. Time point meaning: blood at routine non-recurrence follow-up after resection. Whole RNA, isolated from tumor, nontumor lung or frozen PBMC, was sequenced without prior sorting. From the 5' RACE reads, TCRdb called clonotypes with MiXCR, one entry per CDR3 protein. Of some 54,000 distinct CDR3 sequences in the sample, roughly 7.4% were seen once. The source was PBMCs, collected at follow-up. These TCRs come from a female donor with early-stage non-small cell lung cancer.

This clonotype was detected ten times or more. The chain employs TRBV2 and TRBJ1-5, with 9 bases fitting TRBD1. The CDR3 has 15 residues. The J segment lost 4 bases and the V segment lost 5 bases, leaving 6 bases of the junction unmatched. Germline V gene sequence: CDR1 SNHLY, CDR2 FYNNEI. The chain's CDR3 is CASSRDRDWNQPQHF. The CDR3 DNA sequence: TGTGCCAGCAGTCGGGACAGGGATTGGAATCAGCCCCAGCATTTT.

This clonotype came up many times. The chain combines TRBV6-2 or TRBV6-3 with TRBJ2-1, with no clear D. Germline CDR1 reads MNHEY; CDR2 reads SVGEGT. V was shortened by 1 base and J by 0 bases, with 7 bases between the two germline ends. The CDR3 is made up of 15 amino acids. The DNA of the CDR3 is TGTGCCAGCAGTTACTGGGGTGGCTCCTACAATGAGCAGTTCTTC. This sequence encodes CASSYWGGSYNEQFF.

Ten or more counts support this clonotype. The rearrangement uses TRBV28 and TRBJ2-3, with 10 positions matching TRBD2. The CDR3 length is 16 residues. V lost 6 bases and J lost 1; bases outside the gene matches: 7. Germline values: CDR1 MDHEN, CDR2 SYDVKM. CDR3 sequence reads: CASSSPSGGGTDTQYF. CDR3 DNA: TGTGCCAGCAGCTCCCCCAGCGGGGGGGGCACAGATACGCAGTATTTT.

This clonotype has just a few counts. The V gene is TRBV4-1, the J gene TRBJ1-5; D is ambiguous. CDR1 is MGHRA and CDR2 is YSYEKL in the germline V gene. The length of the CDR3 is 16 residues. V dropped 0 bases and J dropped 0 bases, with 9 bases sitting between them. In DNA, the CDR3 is TGCGCCAGCAGCCAAGAGGGCGCCAGTAGCAATCAGCCCCAGCATTTT. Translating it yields CASSQEGASSNQPQHF.

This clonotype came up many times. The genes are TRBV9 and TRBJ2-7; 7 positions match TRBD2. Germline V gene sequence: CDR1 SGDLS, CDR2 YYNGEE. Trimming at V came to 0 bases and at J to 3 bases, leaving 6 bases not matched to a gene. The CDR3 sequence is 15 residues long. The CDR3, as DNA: TGTGCCAGCAGCGTAGAGGCAGGCGGGGGCTACGAGCAGTACTTC. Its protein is CASSVEAGGGYEQYF.

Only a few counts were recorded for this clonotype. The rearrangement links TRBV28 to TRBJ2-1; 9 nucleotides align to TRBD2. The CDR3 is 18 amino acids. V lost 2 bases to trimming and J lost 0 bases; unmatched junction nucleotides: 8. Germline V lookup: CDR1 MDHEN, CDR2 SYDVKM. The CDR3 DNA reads TGTGCCAGCAGTTTACTGGGTAGCGGGGGTCGCTCCTACAATGAGCAGTTCTTC. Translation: CASSLLGSGGRSYNEQFF.

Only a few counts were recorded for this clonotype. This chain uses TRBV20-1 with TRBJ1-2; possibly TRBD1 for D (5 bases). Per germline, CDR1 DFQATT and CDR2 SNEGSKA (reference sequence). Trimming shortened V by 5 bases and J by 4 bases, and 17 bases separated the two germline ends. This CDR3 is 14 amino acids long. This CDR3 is CSAAPAGEGYGYTF. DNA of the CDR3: TGCAGTGCTGCCCCGGCGGGGGAGGGCTATGGCTACACCTTC.

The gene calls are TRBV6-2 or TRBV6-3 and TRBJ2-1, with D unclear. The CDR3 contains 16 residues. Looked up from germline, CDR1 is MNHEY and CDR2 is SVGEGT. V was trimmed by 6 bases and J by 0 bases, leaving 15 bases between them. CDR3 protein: CASRRDMDGSYNEQFF. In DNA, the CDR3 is TGTGCCAGCAGGCGAGACATGGACGGCTCCTACAATGAGCAGTTCTTC.

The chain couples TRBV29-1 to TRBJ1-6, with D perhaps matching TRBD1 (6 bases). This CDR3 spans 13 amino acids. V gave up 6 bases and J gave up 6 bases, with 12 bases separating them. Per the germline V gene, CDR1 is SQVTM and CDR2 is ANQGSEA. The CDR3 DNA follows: TGCAGCGTATCCCCAGGGGCTAATTCACCCCTCCACTTT. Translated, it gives CSVSPGANSPLHF.

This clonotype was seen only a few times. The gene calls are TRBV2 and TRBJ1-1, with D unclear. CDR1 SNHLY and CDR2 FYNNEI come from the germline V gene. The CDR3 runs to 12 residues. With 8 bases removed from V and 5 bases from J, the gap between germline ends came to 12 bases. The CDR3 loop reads CASYRVKTEAFF. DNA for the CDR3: TGTGCCAGCTACCGAGTAAAGACTGAAGCTTTCTTT.

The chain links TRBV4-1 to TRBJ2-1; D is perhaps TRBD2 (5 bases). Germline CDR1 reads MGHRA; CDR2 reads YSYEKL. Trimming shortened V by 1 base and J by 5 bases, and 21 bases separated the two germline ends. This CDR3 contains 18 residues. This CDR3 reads CASSQASLASRLDNEQFF. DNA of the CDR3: TGCGCCAGCAGCCAAGCATCCTTAGCGTCCCGGTTGGACAATGAGCAGTTCTTC.

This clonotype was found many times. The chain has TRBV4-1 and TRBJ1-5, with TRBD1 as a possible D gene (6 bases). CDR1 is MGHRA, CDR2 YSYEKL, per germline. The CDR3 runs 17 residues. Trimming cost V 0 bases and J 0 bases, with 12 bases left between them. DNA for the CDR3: TGCGCCAGCAGCCAAGATGGTTGGGGGGCTAGCAATCAGCCCCAGCATTTT. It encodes CASSQDGWGASNQPQHF.

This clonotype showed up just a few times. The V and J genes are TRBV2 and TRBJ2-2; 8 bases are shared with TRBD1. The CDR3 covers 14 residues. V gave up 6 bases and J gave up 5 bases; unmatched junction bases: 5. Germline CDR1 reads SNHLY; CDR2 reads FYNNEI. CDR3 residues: CASSGQGGTGELFF. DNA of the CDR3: TGTGCCAGCAGCGGACAGGGAGGAACCGGGGAGCTGTTTTTT. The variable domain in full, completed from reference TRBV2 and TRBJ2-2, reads EPEVTQTPSHQVTQMGQEVILRCVPISNHLYFYWYRQILGQKVEFLVSFYNNEISEKSEIFDDQFSVERPDGSNFTLKIRSTKLEDSAMYFCASSGQGGTGELFFGEGSRLTVL.

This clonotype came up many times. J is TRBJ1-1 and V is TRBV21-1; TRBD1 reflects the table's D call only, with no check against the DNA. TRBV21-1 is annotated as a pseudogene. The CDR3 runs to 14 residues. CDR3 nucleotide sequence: TGTGCCAGCAGCAAAGGGCCGGGGGTAAATGAAGCTTTCTTT. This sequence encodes CASSKGPGVNEAFF.

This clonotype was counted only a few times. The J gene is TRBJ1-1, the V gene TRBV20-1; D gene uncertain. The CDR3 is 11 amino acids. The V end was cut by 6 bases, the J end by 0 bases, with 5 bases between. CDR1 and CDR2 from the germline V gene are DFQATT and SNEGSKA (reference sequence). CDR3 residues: CSAPVNTEAFF. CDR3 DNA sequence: TGCAGTGCCCCAGTGAACACTGAAGCTTTCTTT.

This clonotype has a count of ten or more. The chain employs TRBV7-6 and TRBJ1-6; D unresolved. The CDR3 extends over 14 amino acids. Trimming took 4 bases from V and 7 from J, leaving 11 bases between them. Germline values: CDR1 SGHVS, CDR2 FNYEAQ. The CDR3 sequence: CASSYEGLNSPLHF. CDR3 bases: TGTGCCAGCAGCTACGAGGGATTGAATTCACCCCTCCACTTT.

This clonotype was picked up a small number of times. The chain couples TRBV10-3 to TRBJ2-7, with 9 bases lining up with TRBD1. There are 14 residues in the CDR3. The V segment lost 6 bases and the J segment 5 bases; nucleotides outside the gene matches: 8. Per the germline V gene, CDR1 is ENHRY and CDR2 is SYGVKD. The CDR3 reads CAISPNGQGNEQYF. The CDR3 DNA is TGTGCCATCAGCCCGAATGGACAGGGGAACGAGCAGTACTTC.

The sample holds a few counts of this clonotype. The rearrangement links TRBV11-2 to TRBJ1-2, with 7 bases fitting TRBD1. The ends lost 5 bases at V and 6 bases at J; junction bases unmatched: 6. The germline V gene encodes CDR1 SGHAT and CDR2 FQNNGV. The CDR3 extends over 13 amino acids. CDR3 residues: CASSPGTGDGYTF. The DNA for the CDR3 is TGTGCCAGCAGCCCGGGAACAGGGGATGGCTACACCTTC.

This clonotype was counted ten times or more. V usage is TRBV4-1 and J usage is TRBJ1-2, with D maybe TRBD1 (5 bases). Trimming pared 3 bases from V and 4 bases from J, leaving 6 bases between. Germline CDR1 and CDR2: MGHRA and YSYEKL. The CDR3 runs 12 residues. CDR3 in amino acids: CASSQQGYGYTF. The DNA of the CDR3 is TGCGCCAGCAGCCAGCAGGGCTATGGCTACACCTTC.

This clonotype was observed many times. The CDR3 sequence is CSARRPGQGRAKNIQYF. Written as DNA, the CDR3 is TGCAGTGCTAGACGACCAGGACAGGGCCGGGCCAAAAACATTCAGTACTTC. The chain links TRBV20-1 to TRBJ2-4; the match to TRBD1 covers 8 bases. The CDR3 spans 17 residues. From germline, CDR1 is DFQATT and CDR2 SNEGSKA (reference sequence). The V gene end was trimmed by 2 bases and the J gene end by 1 base; junction bases not matched to a gene: 10.

The CDR3 protein is CASSTRRQGVYGYTF. The CDR3 DNA is TGTGCCAGCAGTACCAGGAGACAGGGAGTCTATGGCTACACCTTC. J is TRBJ1-2 and V is TRBV27; 7 bases fit TRBD1. The V gene's germline CDR1 is MNHEY and CDR2 SMNVEV (reference sequence). The CDR3 loop spans 15 amino acids. Trimming cost V 5 bases and J 4 bases; bases outside gene matches: 10.